A single TCR beta chain is shown here with its context. Its antigen is unidentified. The ends lost 4 bases at V and 2 bases at J; junction bases unmatched: 10. Germline CDR1 reads SSHAT; CDR2 reads FNYEAQ (reference sequence). CDR3 length equals 17 residues. The data were obtained in a study of cytotoxic CD8 clonotypes in ibrutinib-treated CLL. On the study more broadly: After treatment lasting a median 12 months, range 6 to 36, response samples were collected. Findings and limits, study-wide: Contraction or stability on treatment was seen for public clonotypes, which were uncommon.

Libraries were prepared by immunoSEQ multiplex PCR; TCRdb keeps only in-frame clonotypes and omits some of them. The profile shows 150,000 to 200,000 clones, around 70% of them singletons. The material was PBMCs, obtained after 24 months of ibrutinib treatment. The clonotype was recovered from a human donor with chronic lymphocytic leukemia. The chain links TRBV7-7 to TRBJ2-2; TRBD2 agrees at 7 bases. CDR3 region: CASSSLAGTTNTGELFF. DNA of the CDR3: TGTGCCAGCAGCTCTCTTGCCGGGACTACTAACACCGGGGAGCTGTTTTTT.